The entry below describes one T cell receptor (beta chain). What it recognizes is unknown. Profiling relied on immunoSEQ multiplex PCR, and the TCRdb table lists in-frame clones only, not all of them. This table has more than 15,000 clones, approximately 80% appearing once. The source of the sample is a study of T cell clones after liver transplantation. Turning to the study itself: Liver transplant recipients had immunosuppression withdrawal attempted within 2 years. Study-wide points: Post-transplant time points were not standardized, so conclusions are preliminary.

Deletions cut 5 bases from V and 0 bases from J, with 9 bases between. The germline V gene has CDR1 SGHRS and CDR2 YFSETQ. The CDR3 totals 14 residues. V gene TRBV5-1 combines with J gene TRBJ2-4, with unresolved D. The sequence came from a human patient who received a liver transplant. The T cells may come from the graft donor. The sample here was CD8+ T cells from blood, taken roughly 48 months after liver transplant. Here the CDR3 reads CASSPELAKNIQYF. The CDR3 DNA is TGCGCCAGCAGTCCAGAACTAGCCAAAAACATTCAGTACTTC.